A selection of T cell receptor beta chains follows, all from one sample in a study of blood T cell repertoires in COVID-19. Assay used: immunoSEQ multiplex PCR; TCRdb lists only in-frame clones, some missing. The table shows around 190,000 clones, with roughly 89% occurring only once. The specimen was PBMCs or T cells enriched from blood (not recorded which). The source is a woman in her twenties or thirties who had been exposed to COVID-19. CDR3s include the opening cysteine and the closing phenylalanine or tryptophan. Fields, in order: clone size, J gene, D gene, V gene, CDR3 DNA, CDR3 protein. The D gene is left open where the match is weak. A row's size may be missing; if present it is once, few, many or a size class.

clone_size: .
j_call: TRBJ1-1
d_call: TRBD1
v_call: TRBV5-1
cdr3_nt: TGCGCCAGCAGCACGGGTTTGACAGGGCTGACTGAAGCTTTCTTT
cdr3_aa: CASSTGLTGLTEAFF

clone_size: .
j_call: TRBJ2-5
d_call: .
v_call: TRBV2
cdr3_nt: TGTGCCAGCAGTGAAGTTGTGAGGGCGTTCTCGGAGACCCAGTACTTC
cdr3_aa: CASSEVVRAFSETQYF

clone_size: .
j_call: TRBJ2-5
d_call: TRBD2
v_call: TRBV19
cdr3_nt: TGTGCCAGTAGTACGTCTAGCGGGGGGGTTTCACAAGAGACCCAGTACTTC
cdr3_aa: CASSTSSGGVSQETQYF

clone_size: .
j_call: TRBJ1-5
d_call: .
v_call: TRBV10-3
cdr3_nt: TGTGCCATCAGCGGGACTTCTAGCAATCAGCCCCAGCATTTT
cdr3_aa: CAISGTSSNQPQHF

clone_size: .
j_call: TRBJ2-1
d_call: .
v_call: TRBV2
cdr3_nt: TGTGCCAGCCGTCGTGGACCTAATACTGACAGGGAGCAGTTCTTC
cdr3_aa: CASRRGPNTDREQFF

clone_size: .
j_call: TRBJ2-5
d_call: .
v_call: TRBV15
cdr3_nt: TGTGCCACCAGCAGAGATCAACAAGAGACCCAGTACTTC
cdr3_aa: CATSRDQQETQYF

clone_size: .
j_call: TRBJ2-2
d_call: TRBD1
v_call: TRBV7-8
cdr3_nt: TGTGCCAGCAGCTCCCTGAGAGAGGACAGGGGGCTTAACGGGGAGCTGTTTTTT
cdr3_aa: CASSSLREDRGLNGELFF

clone_size: .
j_call: TRBJ2-3
d_call: TRBD2
v_call: TRBV9
cdr3_nt: TGTGCCAGCAGCTACACCGGGACTAGGGGAGATACGCAGTATTTT
cdr3_aa: CASSYTGTRGDTQYF

clone_size: .
j_call: TRBJ2-1
d_call: TRBD2
v_call: TRBV11-2
cdr3_nt: TGTGCCAGCAGCTTCCTAGCGGGGGGGCCCTTTGATGAGCAGTTCTTC
cdr3_aa: CASSFLAGGPFDEQFF

clone_size: .
j_call: TRBJ2-7
d_call: .
v_call: TRBV29-1
cdr3_nt: TGCAGCGTCCTGACAGATCTTTACGAGCAGTACTTC
cdr3_aa: CSVLTDLYEQYF

clone_size: .
j_call: TRBJ1-2
d_call: .
v_call: TRBV7-2
cdr3_nt: TGTGCCAGCAGCCTCGACAGAGCTTATGGCTACACCTTC
cdr3_aa: CASSLDRAYGYTF

clone_size: .
j_call: TRBJ2-7
d_call: TRBD1
v_call: TRBV6-5
cdr3_nt: TGTGCCAGCAGTTCGGACAGGGCAGTCTCCTACGAGCAGTACTTC
cdr3_aa: CASSSDRAVSYEQYF

clone_size: .
j_call: TRBJ2-5
d_call: .
v_call: TRBV6-5
cdr3_nt: TGTGCCAGCAGTTACTCAGGGGGGACCCAGTACTTC
cdr3_aa: CASSYSGGTQYF

clone_size: .
j_call: TRBJ1-4
d_call: TRBD1
v_call: TRBV9
cdr3_nt: TGTGCCAGCAGCGTAGACGGGACAGCGAGTGAAAAACTGTTTTTT
cdr3_aa: CASSVDGTASEKLFF

clone_size: once
j_call: TRBJ2-5
d_call: .
v_call: TRBV30
cdr3_nt: TGTGCCTGGAGTGTCGAGGGGGGGGAGACCCAGTACTTC
cdr3_aa: CAWSVEGGETQYF

clone_size: .
j_call: TRBJ1-2
d_call: TRBD1
v_call: TRBV4-1
cdr3_nt: TGCGCCAGCAGCCATCCCCCCGGGACAGTCGAGAACTATGGCTACACCTTC
cdr3_aa: CASSHPPGTVENYGYTF

clone_size: .
j_call: TRBJ1-1
d_call: .
v_call: TRBV10-2
cdr3_nt: TGCGCCAGCAGTGACCAGAACACTGAAGCTTTCTTT
cdr3_aa: CASSDQNTEAFF

clone_size: .
j_call: TRBJ2-6
d_call: .
v_call: TRBV25-1
cdr3_nt: TGTGCCAGCAGTGAATTTGGGCTTGGGGCCGGGGCCAACGTCCTGACTTTC
cdr3_aa: CASSEFGLGAGANVLTF

clone_size: .
j_call: TRBJ1-4
d_call: TRBD1
v_call: TRBV7-2
cdr3_nt: TGTGCCAGCAGCAGGACCGGACAGGGAGGTGAAAAACTGTTTTTT
cdr3_aa: CASSRTGQGGEKLFF

clone_size: .
j_call: TRBJ2-7
d_call: TRBD2
v_call: TRBV7-9
cdr3_nt: TGTGCCAGCACACCTCTCGGACTAGCCTCGAACGAGCAGTACTTC
cdr3_aa: CASTPLGLASNEQYF

clone_size: .
j_call: TRBJ1-1
d_call: .
v_call: TRBV5-8
cdr3_nt: TGTGCCAGCAGCGGACTGAAGGGGAGGGGCTCAGGCCTCATGAACACTGAAGCTTTCTTT
cdr3_aa: CASSGLKGRGSGLMNTEAFF

clone_size: once
j_call: TRBJ1-1
d_call: .
v_call: TRBV12-3/TRBV12-4
cdr3_nt: TGTGCCAGCACCCCCACAGGGTCCACTGAAGCTTTCTTT
cdr3_aa: CASTPTGSTEAFF

clone_size: .
j_call: TRBJ2-6
d_call: .
v_call: TRBV9
cdr3_nt: TGTGCCAGCAGCGTAGGGGGAGACTCTGGGGCCAACGTCCTGACTTTC
cdr3_aa: CASSVGGDSGANVLTF

clone_size: .
j_call: TRBJ1-2
d_call: .
v_call: TRBV5-1
cdr3_nt: TGCGCCAGCAGCTACGACCGGGATTATGGCTACACCTTC
cdr3_aa: CASSYDRDYGYTF

clone_size: .
j_call: TRBJ1-2
d_call: .
v_call: TRBV7-8
cdr3_nt: TGTGCCAGCAGCTTAGAAGTCGACAGCTATGGCTACACCTTC
cdr3_aa: CASSLEVDSYGYTF

clone_size: .
j_call: TRBJ1-2
d_call: .
v_call: TRBV5-1
cdr3_nt: TGCGCCAGCAGCTTGGAGGGGCTAGAAGGCTATGGCTACACCTTC
cdr3_aa: CASSLEGLEGYGYTF

clone_size: .
j_call: TRBJ1-4
d_call: .
v_call: TRBV4-1
cdr3_nt: TGCGCCAGCAGCCAAGATATCCGGGTTAAGGTTACTAATGAAAAACTGTTTTTT
cdr3_aa: CASSQDIRVKVTNEKLFF

clone_size: .
j_call: TRBJ1-1
d_call: TRBD1
v_call: TRBV6-5
cdr3_nt: TGTGCCAGCAGTTACGGGACAGGGGGAAATACTGAAGCTTTCTTT
cdr3_aa: CASSYGTGGNTEAFF

clone_size: .
j_call: TRBJ1-3
d_call: .
v_call: TRBV5-1
cdr3_nt: TGCGCCAGCAGCTTGAGTAGGGGATCAGGAAACACCATATATTTT
cdr3_aa: CASSLSRGSGNTIYF

clone_size: .
j_call: TRBJ2-7
d_call: TRBD2
v_call: TRBV7-4
cdr3_nt: TGTGCCAGCAGCTTAGGTATACTAGCGGGAGGTGAGCAGTACTTC
cdr3_aa: CASSLGILAGGEQYF

clone_size: few
j_call: TRBJ2-3
d_call: .
v_call: TRBV19
cdr3_nt: TGTGCCGGGCCCCCAGATACGCAGTATTTT
cdr3_aa: CAGPPDTQYF

clone_size: .
j_call: TRBJ2-2
d_call: .
v_call: TRBV9
cdr3_nt: TGTGCCAGCAGCGTCCCCCAAAGGGACACAAAAAGGACCGGGGAGCTGTTTTTT
cdr3_aa: CASSVPQRDTKRTGELFF

clone_size: .
j_call: TRBJ1-6
d_call: TRBD1
v_call: TRBV25-1
cdr3_nt: TGTGCCAGCGGGAAGACAGGGCCCAATTCACCCCTCCACTTT
cdr3_aa: CASGKTGPNSPLHF

clone_size: once
j_call: TRBJ1-2
d_call: .
v_call: TRBV2
cdr3_nt: TGTGCCAGCAGTGAAACTTTTAAGGAGGCAGCCTATGGCTACACCTTC
cdr3_aa: CASSETFKEAAYGYTF

clone_size: .
j_call: TRBJ1-1
d_call: .
v_call: TRBV27
cdr3_nt: TGTGCCAGCAGCCGAGAGGGGGTGAGAACTGAAGCTTTCTTT
cdr3_aa: CASSREGVRTEAFF

clone_size: .
j_call: TRBJ1-6
d_call: .
v_call: TRBV5-1
cdr3_nt: TGCGCCAGCAGCTTGGACCAGGCTCTTAATTCACCCCTCCACTTT
cdr3_aa: CASSLDQALNSPLHF

clone_size: .
j_call: TRBJ1-2
d_call: .
v_call: TRBV7-2
cdr3_nt: TGTGCCAGCGACTTCAGCCTTGTTACTAACTATGGCTACACCTTC
cdr3_aa: CASDFSLVTNYGYTF

clone_size: .
j_call: TRBJ1-3
d_call: .
v_call: TRBV3-1/TRBV3-2
cdr3_nt: TGTGCCAGCAGCCCCTTATGCGACACCATATATTTT
cdr3_aa: CASSPLCDTIYF

clone_size: .
j_call: TRBJ2-1
d_call: TRBD1
v_call: TRBV27
cdr3_nt: TGTGCCAGCAGTCGGGACAGGGGGTTGCATGAGCAGTTCTTC
cdr3_aa: CASSRDRGLHEQFF

clone_size: .
j_call: TRBJ2-3
d_call: .
v_call: TRBV19
cdr3_nt: TGTGCCAGTAGTGCCGGGGGAGATACGCAGTATTTT
cdr3_aa: CASSAGGDTQYF

clone_size: .
j_call: TRBJ1-3
d_call: .
v_call: TRBV19
cdr3_nt: TGTGCCAGTAGTACCCGGGAGGCCGACACCATATATTTT
cdr3_aa: CASSTREADTIYF

clone_size: .
j_call: TRBJ1-4
d_call: .
v_call: TRBV28
cdr3_nt: TGTGCCACCCTGGGGAGGGACGTGCCGGCTAATGAAAAACTGTTTTTT
cdr3_aa: CATLGRDVPANEKLFF

clone_size: once
j_call: TRBJ2-5
d_call: TRBD1
v_call: TRBV6-2/TRBV6-3
cdr3_nt: TGTGCCAGCAGTTACTCGACGACAGGGTCGGTGGAGACCCAGTACTTC
cdr3_aa: CASSYSTTGSVETQYF

clone_size: .
j_call: TRBJ1-1
d_call: .
v_call: TRBV6-5
cdr3_nt: TGTGCCAGCAGTTTCGGAGGGGAGGGCACTGAAGCTTTCTTT
cdr3_aa: CASSFGGEGTEAFF

clone_size: .
j_call: TRBJ2-3
d_call: TRBD2
v_call: TRBV7-6
cdr3_nt: TGTGCCAGCAGCGCATTGGCGGGGGGCGCAGATACGCAGTATTTT
cdr3_aa: CASSALAGGADTQYF